The 21 T cell receptor beta chains below were found in one sample sequenced in a study of Ad26.COV2.S vaccination and SARS-CoV-2 variants. Documented treatment: over 15 received Ad26.COV2.S at low or high dose, single or two shots; about 5 received placebo; per-sample allocation not given. Material that was analyzed had been drawn on day 63 after the first vaccine or placebo injection. Produced via immunoSEQ multiplex PCR; TCRdb's table is partial and in-frame only. The sample carries about 350,000 clones, roughly 87% recorded once. The starting material was peripheral blood, obtained in a trial of Ad26.COV2.S vaccine versus placebo. The receptor source for this set is a person between 18 and 65 years old who received the Ad26.COV2.S COVID-19 vaccine or a placebo.

This chain links TRBV7-3 with TRBJ1-4, with unresolved D. Germline V gene sequence: CDR1 SGHTA, CDR2 FQGTGA. This CDR3 is built from 15 residues. With 5 bases removed from V and 5 bases from J, the gap between germline ends came to 15 bases. The CDR3 sequence is CASSPRGDPNEKLFF. The CDR3, as DNA: TGTGCCAGCAGCCCCCGTGGAGACCCGAATGAAAAACTGTTTTTT.

This clone has only one observation. The chain is built from TRBV5-6 and TRBJ2-2, with D perhaps TRBD1 (5 bases). V lost 2 bases and J lost 6, with 17 bases in between. The CDR3 has 16 residues. From germline, CDR1 is SGHDT and CDR2 YYEEEE. The CDR3, as DNA: TGTGCCAGCAGCTTTAGCACAGGTCTTGGGCCCGGGGAGCTGTTTTTT. As protein: CASSFSTGLGPGELFF.

V gene TRBV9 combines with J gene TRBJ1-2; 7 bases fit TRBD1. V was clipped by 3 bases and J by 0 bases; unmatched bases: 5. CDR3 size: 15 residues. Per the germline V gene, CDR1 is SGDLS and CDR2 is YYNGEE. This CDR3 is CASSARQGTNYGYTF. CDR3 bases: TGTGCCAGCAGCGCCCGACAGGGAACTAACTATGGCTACACCTTC.

The CDR3 DNA reads as TGTGCCAGCTCACCAACGGGGGCAGGTTATCAGCCCCAGCATTTT. It is translated as CASSPTGAGYQPQHF. The chain is built from TRBV18 and TRBJ1-5; D may be TRBD1 (6 bases). CDR1 is KGHSH, CDR2 LQKENI, per germline. Deletions cut 2 bases from V and 5 bases from J, with 13 bases between. The CDR3 runs to 15 residues.

This CDR3 is CASSPPGLTNTEAFF. In nucleotides, the CDR3 is TGTGCCAGCTCACCACCGGGGCTTACGAACACTGAAGCTTTCTTT. V gene TRBV18 combines with J gene TRBJ1-1; a weak D match, TRBD1 (5 bases). V was trimmed by 0 bases and J by 1 base, leaving 9 bases between them. The CDR3 sequence is 15 residues long. Germline CDR1 and CDR2: KGHSH and LQKENI.

The gene calls are TRBV7-9 and TRBJ2-3, with TRBD1 as a possible D gene (5 bases). Per the germline V gene, CDR1 is SEHNR and CDR2 is FQNEAQ (reference sequence). The V and J ends lost 5 bases and 4 bases respectively, with 10 bases between them. CDR3 length: 13 amino acids. The CDR3 loop is CASSPLGADTQYF. The CDR3 DNA is TGTGCCAGCAGCCCCCTAGGGGCAGATACGCAGTATTTT.

The chain couples TRBV7-9 to TRBJ1-1; D gene uncertain. V lost 5 bases to trimming and J lost 3 bases, with 7 bases between them. Germline V CDR1 and CDR2: SEHNR, FQNEAQ (reference sequence). The CDR3 totals 12 residues. DNA of the CDR3: TGTGCCAGCAGCGACGGGGACACTGAAGCTTTCTTT. Translation gives CASSDGDTEAFF.

The chain has TRBV30 and TRBJ2-1; 8 positions agree with TRBD1. Losses at the gene ends were 3 bases for V and 3 bases for J; bases not matched to a gene: 7. In germline, CDR1 is GTSNPN, CDR2 SVGIG (reference sequence). CDR3 size: 15 residues. This chain's CDR3 is CAWSVPGQVYNEQFF. CDR3 nucleotides: TGTGCCTGGAGCGTACCGGGACAGGTCTACAATGAGCAGTTCTTC.

The V call is TRBV19, the J call TRBJ1-6; D is undetermined. The germline V gene has CDR1 LNHDA and CDR2 SQIVND (reference sequence). CDR3 length: 16 residues. V lost 4 bases, J lost 0 bases, and 10 bases lay in between. The CDR3 spells CASSTTANSYNSPLHF. CDR3 nucleotide sequence: TGTGCCAGTAGTACAACAGCGAACTCCTATAATTCACCCCTCCACTTT.

The CDR3: CASSLALTAGGQFF. DNA of the CDR3: TGTGCCAGCAGCTTAGCGCTAACAGCCGGGGGGCAGTTCTTC. The J gene is TRBJ2-1, the V gene TRBV7-2; D perhaps matches TRBD2 (6 bases). CDR3 size: 14 residues. Trimming stripped 0 bases from V and 12 bases from J, with 15 bases between. Per germline, CDR1 SGHTA and CDR2 FQGNSA.

The J gene is TRBJ2-7, the V gene TRBV4-1; 7 nucleotides line up with TRBD2. Germline assignment: CDR1 MGHRA and CDR2 YSYEKL. V dropped 0 bases and J dropped 0; count of bases not matched to a gene: 11. The CDR3 runs 18 residues. CDR3 sequence reads: CASSQDWGGGRASYEQYF. Written as DNA, the CDR3 is TGCGCCAGCAGCCAAGATTGGGGGGGAGGCAGGGCCTCCTACGAGCAGTACTTC.

This clone appeared a single time. This chain uses TRBV7-9 with TRBJ1-1; D might be TRBD1 (5 bases). CDR1 SEHNR and CDR2 FQNEAQ come from the germline V gene (reference sequence). V lost 2 bases, J lost 8 bases, and 9 bases lay in between. The CDR3 runs to 12 residues. The CDR3 loop is CASSLRTPEAFF. The DNA of the CDR3 is TGTGCCAGCAGCTTAAGGACACCCGAAGCTTTCTTT.

The chain couples TRBV7-8 to TRBJ1-1, with D unclear. This CDR3 has 12 amino acids. Germline V lookup: CDR1 SGHVS, CDR2 FQNEAQ. V lost 1 base and J 8 bases, leaving 8 bases between the germline ends. This CDR3 reads CASSLVSVEAFF. In DNA, the CDR3 is TGTGCCAGCAGCTTAGTGTCGGTGGAAGCTTTCTTT.

The chain uses TRBV29-1 and TRBJ2-3; maybe TRBD2 (7 bases). CDR1 is SQVTM and CDR2 is ANQGSEA in the germline V gene. CDR3 length: 12 residues. Trimming took off 6 bases at V and 14 bases at J, with 21 bases between the two ends. CDR3 DNA sequence: TGCAGCGTCCTAACACAAGGGGGGGTTAGGTATTTT. Its translation: CSVLTQGGVRYF.

The rearrangement links TRBV7-2 to TRBJ2-5; D is possibly TRBD2 (7 bases). Germline values: CDR1 SGHTA, CDR2 FQGNSA. V was cut by 0 bases and J by 5 bases, with 13 bases left in between. The CDR3 has 15 residues. CDR3 bases: TGTGCCAGCAGCTTAGCGGGGGGGCAAGGGGAGACCCAGTACTTC. The encoded protein is CASSLAGGQGETQYF. The whole variable domain, remainder taken from reference TRBV7-2 and TRBJ2-5, is GAGVSQSPSNKVTEKGKDVELRCDPISGHTALYWYRQSLGQGLEFLIYFQGNSAPDKSGLPSDRFSAERTGGSVSTLTIQRTQQEDSAVYLCASSLAGGQGETQYFGPGTRLLVL.

V usage is TRBV5-6 and J usage is TRBJ1-1; D gene unclear. Germline CDR1 is SGHDT and CDR2 is YYEEEE. This CDR3 region has 13 residues. Trimming cost V 2 bases and J 5 bases, with 10 bases left between them. The CDR3: CASSFIGMTEAFF. In DNA form, the CDR3 reads TGTGCCAGCAGCTTTATAGGGATGACTGAAGCTTTCTTT. Based on the CDR3 plus reference TRBV5-6 and TRBJ1-1, the full variable domain is DAGVTQSPTHLIKTRGQQVTLRCSPKSGHDTVSWYQQALGQGPQFIFQYYEEEERQRGNFPDRFSGHQFPNYSSELNVNALLLGDSALYLCASSFIGMTEAFFGQGTRLTVV.

This chain links TRBV21-1 with TRBJ2-7; the D call TRBD2 from the table was never checked on the DNA. TRBV21-1 is deemed a pseudogene. The length of the CDR3 is 18 residues. The CDR3 region has the DNA TGTGCCAGCAGCAAAGCGGGGTACGACGAGGGTTCCGTATGCGAGCAGTACTTC. Protein product: CASSKAGYDEGSVCEQYF.

The sample holds one count of this clone. This chain uses TRBV4-1 with TRBJ2-3; D remains unclear. This CDR3 comprises 12 residues. CDR1 is MGHRA, CDR2 YSYEKL, per germline. V was pared by 3 bases and J by 6 bases, with 7 bases between. The chain's CDR3 is CASSQKRDTQYF. CDR3 sequence (DNA): TGCGCCAGCAGCCAGAAAAGGGATACGCAGTATTTT.

This clone was seen a single time. The chain employs TRBV18 and TRBJ2-1, with D perhaps TRBD1 (7 bases). CDR3 length: 14 residues. The V end was cut by 3 bases, the J end by 6 bases, with 12 bases between. From germline, CDR1 is KGHSH and CDR2 LQKENI. The CDR3 DNA reads as TGTGCCAGCTCACCGGGTCAGGGGGGCAATGAGCAGTTCTTC. It specifies CASSPGQGGNEQFF. Full variable domain (remainder filled in from reference TRBV18 and TRBJ2-1): NAGVMQNPRHLVRRRGQEARLRCSPMKGHSHVYWYRQLPEEGLKFMVYLQKENIIDESGMPKERFSAEFPKEGPSILRIQQVVRGDSAAYFCASSPGQGGNEQFFGPGTRLTVL.

The chain joins TRBV4-2 to TRBJ2-3; D may be TRBD2 (7 bases). The CDR3 contains 16 residues. V was clipped by 4 bases and J by 3 bases, with 17 bases between them. In germline, CDR1 is LGHNA, CDR2 YNFKEQ. CDR3 nucleotide sequence: TGTGCCAGCAGCCCGGGCCAAGGGGGGGGGACAGATACGCAGTATTTT. Protein: CASSPGQGGGTDTQYF.

The chain couples TRBV4-2 to TRBJ2-6; D gene unclear. This CDR3 is 13 amino acids long. Trimming left V 8 bases short and J 1 base short, with 6 bases between. The germline CDR1 and CDR2 sequences are LGHNA and YNFKEQ. This CDR3 is CASELSGANVLTF. CDR3 DNA: TGTGCCAGCGAATTGTCTGGGGCCAACGTCCTGACTTTC.